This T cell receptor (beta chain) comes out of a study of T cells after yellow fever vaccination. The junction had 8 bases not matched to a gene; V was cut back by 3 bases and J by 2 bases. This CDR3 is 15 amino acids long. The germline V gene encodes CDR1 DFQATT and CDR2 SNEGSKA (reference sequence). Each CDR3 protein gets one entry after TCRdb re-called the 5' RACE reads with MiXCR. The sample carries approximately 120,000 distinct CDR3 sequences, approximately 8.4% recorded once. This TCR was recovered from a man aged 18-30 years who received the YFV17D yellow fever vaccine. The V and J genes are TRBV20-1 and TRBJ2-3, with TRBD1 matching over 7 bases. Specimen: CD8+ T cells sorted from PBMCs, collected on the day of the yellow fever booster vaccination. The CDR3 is CSARNRDSDTDTQYF. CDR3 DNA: TGCAGTGCTAGGAACCGGGACAGTGACACAGATACGCAGTATTTT.